Sequencing of this TCR beta chain was carried out in a study of blood T cell repertoires in COVID-19. Overall study: Researchers got acute and convalescent COVID-19 samples from the United States, Italy and Spain. Sources were T cells, B-cell-depleted T cells, or PBMCs; the material itself was cDNA or gDNA.

The protocol was immunoSEQ multiplex PCR, while the TCRdb copy is restricted to in-frame clones and leaves out a portion. Found here are some 390,000 clones, approximately 89% of them singletons; the top ten hold under 3%. This clone was recorded once. The same CDR3 can be traced to other DNA sequences in this sample. The germline V gene has CDR1 KGHSH and CDR2 LQKENI. CDR3 length: 14 residues. The ends lost 1 base at V and 3 bases at J; junction bases unmatched: 2. This receptor was obtained from a woman in her sixties with COVID-19, enrolled during active disease. This chain connects TRBV18 to TRBJ1-1, with TRBD1 matching over 7 bases. Specimen: peripheral blood. CDR3: CASSPLGQDTEAFF. CDR3 DNA: TGTGCCAGCTCACCACTCGGACAGGACACTGAAGCTTTCTTT.